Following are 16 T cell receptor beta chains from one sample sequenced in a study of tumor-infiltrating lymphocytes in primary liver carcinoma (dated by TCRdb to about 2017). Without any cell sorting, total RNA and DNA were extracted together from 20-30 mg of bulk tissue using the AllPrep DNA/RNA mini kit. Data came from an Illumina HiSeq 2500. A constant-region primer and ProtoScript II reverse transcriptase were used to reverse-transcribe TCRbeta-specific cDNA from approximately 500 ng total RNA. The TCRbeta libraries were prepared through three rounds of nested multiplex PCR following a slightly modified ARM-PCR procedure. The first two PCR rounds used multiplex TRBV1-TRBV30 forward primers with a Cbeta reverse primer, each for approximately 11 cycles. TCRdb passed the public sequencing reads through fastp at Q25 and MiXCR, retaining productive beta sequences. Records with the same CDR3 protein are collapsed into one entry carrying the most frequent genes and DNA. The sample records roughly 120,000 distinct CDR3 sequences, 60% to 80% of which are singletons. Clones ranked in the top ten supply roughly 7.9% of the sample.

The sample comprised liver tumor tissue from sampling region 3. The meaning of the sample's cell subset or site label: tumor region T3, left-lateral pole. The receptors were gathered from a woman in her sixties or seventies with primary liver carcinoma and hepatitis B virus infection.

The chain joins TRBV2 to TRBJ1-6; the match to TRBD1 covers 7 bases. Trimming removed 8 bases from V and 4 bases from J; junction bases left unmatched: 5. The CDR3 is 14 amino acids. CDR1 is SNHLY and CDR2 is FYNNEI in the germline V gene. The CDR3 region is CASLLGQYNSPLHF. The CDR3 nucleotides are TGTGCCAGCCTTTTGGGACAGTATAATTCACCCCTCCACTTT.

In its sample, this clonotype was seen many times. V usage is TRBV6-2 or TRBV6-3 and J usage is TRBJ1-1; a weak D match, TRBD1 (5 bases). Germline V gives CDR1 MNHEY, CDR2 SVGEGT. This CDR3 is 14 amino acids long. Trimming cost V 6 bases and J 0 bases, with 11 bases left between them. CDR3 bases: TGTGCCAGCAGCCAGACAGTTTTGAACACTGAAGCTTTCTTT. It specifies CASSQTVLNTEAFF.

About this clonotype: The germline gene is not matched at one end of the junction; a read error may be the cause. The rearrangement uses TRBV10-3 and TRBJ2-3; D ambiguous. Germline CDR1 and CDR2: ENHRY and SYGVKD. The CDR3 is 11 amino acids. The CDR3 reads CAIGRTDAQYF. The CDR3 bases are TGTGCCATCGGACGCACAGATGCGCAGTATTTT.

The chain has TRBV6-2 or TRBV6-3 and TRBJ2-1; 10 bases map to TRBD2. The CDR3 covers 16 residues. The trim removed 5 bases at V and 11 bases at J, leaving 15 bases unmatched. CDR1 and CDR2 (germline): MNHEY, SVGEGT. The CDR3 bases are TGTGCCAGCAGTCCCCAGAGCGGGAGGGCCATGGATCAGCAGTTCTTC. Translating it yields CASSPQSGRAMDQQFF.

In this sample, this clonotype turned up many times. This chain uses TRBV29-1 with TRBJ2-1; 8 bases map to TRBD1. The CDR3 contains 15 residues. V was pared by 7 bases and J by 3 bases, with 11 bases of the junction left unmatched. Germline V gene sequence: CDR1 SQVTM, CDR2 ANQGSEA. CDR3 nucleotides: TGCAGCGCTCACTTCCCAGGGGGCGGCTACAATGAGCAGTTCTTC. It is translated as CSAHFPGGGYNEQFF.

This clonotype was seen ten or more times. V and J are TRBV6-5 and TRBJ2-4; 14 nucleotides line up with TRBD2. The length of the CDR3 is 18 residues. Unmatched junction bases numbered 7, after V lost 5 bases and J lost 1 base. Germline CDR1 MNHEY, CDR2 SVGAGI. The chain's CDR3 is CASSGTSGSGIAKNIQYF. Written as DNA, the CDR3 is TGTGCCAGCAGTGGGACTAGCGGGAGTGGTATTGCCAAAAACATTCAGTACTTC.

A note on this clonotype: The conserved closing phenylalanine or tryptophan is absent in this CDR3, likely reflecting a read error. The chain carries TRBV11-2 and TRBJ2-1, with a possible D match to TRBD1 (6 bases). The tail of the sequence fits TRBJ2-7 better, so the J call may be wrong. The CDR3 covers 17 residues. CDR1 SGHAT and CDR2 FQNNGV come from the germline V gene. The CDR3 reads CASRLDQQGIVYNEQYL. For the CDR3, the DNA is TGTGCCAGCAGATTAGATCAACAGGGTATAGTCTACAATGAGCAGTACTTG.

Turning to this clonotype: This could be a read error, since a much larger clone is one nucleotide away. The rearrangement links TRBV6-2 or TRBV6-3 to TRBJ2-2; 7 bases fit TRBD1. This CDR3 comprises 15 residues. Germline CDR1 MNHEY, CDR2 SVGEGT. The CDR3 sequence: CPSSRQGPGTGELFF. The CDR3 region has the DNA TGTCCCAGCAGCCGACAGGGTCCAGGGACCGGGGAGCTGTTTTTT.

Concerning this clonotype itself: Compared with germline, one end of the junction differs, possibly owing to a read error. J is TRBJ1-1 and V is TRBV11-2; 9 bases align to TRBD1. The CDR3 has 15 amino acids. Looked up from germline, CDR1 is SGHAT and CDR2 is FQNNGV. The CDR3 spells CASNFRWDRDTEAFF. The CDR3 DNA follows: TGTGCCAGCAACTTCCGCTGGGACAGGGATACTGAAGCTTTCTTC.

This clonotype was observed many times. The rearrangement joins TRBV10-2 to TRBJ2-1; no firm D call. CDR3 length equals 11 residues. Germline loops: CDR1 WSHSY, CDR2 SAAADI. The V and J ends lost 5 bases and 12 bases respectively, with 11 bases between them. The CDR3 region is CASSPRIGQFF. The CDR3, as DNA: TGCGCCAGCAGTCCCCGAATAGGGCAGTTCTTC.

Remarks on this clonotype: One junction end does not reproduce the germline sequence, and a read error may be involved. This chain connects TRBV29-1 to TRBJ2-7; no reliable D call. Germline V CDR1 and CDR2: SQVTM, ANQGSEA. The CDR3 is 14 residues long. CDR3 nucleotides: TGCAGCGTTGATTCCGGTAGTCCTCCCTACGAGCAGCACTTC. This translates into CSVDSGSPPYEQHF.

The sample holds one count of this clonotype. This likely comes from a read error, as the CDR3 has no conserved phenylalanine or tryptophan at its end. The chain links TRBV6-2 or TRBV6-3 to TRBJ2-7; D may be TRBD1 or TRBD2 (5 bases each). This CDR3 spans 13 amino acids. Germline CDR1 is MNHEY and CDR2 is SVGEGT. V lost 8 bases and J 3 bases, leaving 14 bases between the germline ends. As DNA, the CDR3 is TGTGCCAGCGGGACGGGTTCTAGCTACGAGCAGTACTTA. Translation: CASGTGSSYEQYL.

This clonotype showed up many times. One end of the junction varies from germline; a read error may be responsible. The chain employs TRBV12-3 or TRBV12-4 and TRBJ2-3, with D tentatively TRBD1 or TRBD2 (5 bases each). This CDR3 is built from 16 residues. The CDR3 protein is CASSPRGRTDADTQCF. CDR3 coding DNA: TGTGCCAGCAGCCCCCGGGGACGGACCGATGCAGATACGCAGTGTTTT.

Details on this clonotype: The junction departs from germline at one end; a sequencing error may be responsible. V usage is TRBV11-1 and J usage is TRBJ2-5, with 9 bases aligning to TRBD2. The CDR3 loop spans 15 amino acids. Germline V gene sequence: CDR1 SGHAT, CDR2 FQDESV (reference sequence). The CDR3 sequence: CASNKTSGRQVTQYF. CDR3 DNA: TGTGCCAGCAATAAGACTAGCGGCCGGCAAGTGACCCAGTACTTC.

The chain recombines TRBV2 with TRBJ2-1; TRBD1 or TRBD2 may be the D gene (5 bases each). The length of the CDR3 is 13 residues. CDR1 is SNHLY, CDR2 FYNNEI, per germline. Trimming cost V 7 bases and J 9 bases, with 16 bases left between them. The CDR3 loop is CASIQGVSLEQFF. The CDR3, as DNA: TGTGCCAGCATCCAGGGAGTAAGTCTTGAGCAGTTCTTC.

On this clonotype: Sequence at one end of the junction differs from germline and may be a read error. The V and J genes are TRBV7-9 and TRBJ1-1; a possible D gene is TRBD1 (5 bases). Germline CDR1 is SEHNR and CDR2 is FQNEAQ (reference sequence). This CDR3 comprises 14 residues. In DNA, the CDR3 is TGTGCCAGCAGCTTCCAGGGCATGAACACTGAACCTTTCTTT. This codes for CASSFQGMNTEPFF.